The 32 T cell receptor beta chains presented below share a single source sample, sequenced in a study of cytomegalovirus exposure and HLA in healthy donors. TCRdb's copy holds only in-frame clones and misses some; the assay was immunoSEQ multiplex PCR. The sample shows approximately 200,000 clones, roughly 88% of them seen only once. Material: PBMCs. The source is a woman aged 18-29 years in good health and CMV-seronegative.

J is TRBJ2-7 and V is TRBV4-2; 8 bases line up with TRBD2. There are 17 residues in the CDR3. The germline CDR1 and CDR2 sequences are LGHNA and YNFKEQ. The junction had 9 bases not matched to a gene; V was cut back by 1 base and J by 1 base. The CDR3 DNA is TGTGCCAGCAGCCAAGTATGGAGCGGGAGTTTGTCCTACGAGCAGTACTTC. Translating gives CASSQVWSGSLSYEQYF.

CDR3 bases: TGTGCCAGCAGCCAAGAAGTCATCCGACAGTATTCTAACTATGGCTACACCTTC. The encoded protein is CASSQEVIRQYSNYGYTF. The genes are TRBV4-2 and TRBJ1-2; possible D gene TRBD1, 5 bases. V lost 0 bases and J 0 bases, leaving 17 bases between the germline ends. Germline V gene lookup returns CDR1 LGHNA and CDR2 YNFKEQ. CDR3 size: 18 residues.

The chain combines TRBV5-1 with TRBJ2-1; 15 bases line up with TRBD2. Germline CDR1 and CDR2: SGHRS and YFSETQ. V lost 3 bases, J lost 1 base, and 8 bases stayed unmatched. The CDR3 covers 19 residues. As DNA, the CDR3 is TGCGCCAGCAGCTCGACTAGAGGACTAGCGGGAGGGTCCTACAATGAGCAGTTCTTC. It yields the protein CASSSTRGLAGGSYNEQFF.

The chain recombines TRBV27 with TRBJ1-1; 9 nucleotides agree with TRBD1. Per germline, CDR1 MNHEY and CDR2 SMNVEV (reference sequence). The CDR3 sequence is 13 residues long. V dropped 8 bases and J dropped 7; count of bases not matched to a gene: 8. CDR3 residues: CASGGTGINEAFF. DNA of the CDR3: TGTGCCAGCGGTGGGACAGGGATTAATGAAGCTTTCTTT.

The chain uses TRBV9 and TRBJ1-2, with TRBD1 matching over 8 bases. This CDR3 region has 14 residues. J gave up 7 bases and V 3 bases, and 8 bases lay outside the gene matches. Germline V gene data show CDR1 as SGDLS and CDR2 as YYNGEE. The CDR3 spells CASSGPGGSFGYTF. DNA of the CDR3: TGTGCCAGCAGCGGACCAGGGGGCAGCTTTGGCTACACCTTC.

The chain is built from TRBV6-5 and TRBJ2-7, with D maybe TRBD2 (7 bases). From germline, CDR1 is MNHEY and CDR2 SVGAGI. CDR3 size: 14 residues. The V and J ends lost 6 bases and 0 bases respectively, with 12 bases between them. The CDR3 is CASRRGGSSYEQYF. The DNA for the CDR3 is TGTGCCAGCAGGAGGGGGGGGAGCTCCTACGAGCAGTACTTC.

The V call is TRBV4-1, the J call TRBJ2-1; 7 bases match TRBD2. Trimming cost V 0 bases and J 2 bases; bases outside gene matches: 10. Germline CDR1 and CDR2: MGHRA and YSYEKL. The CDR3 loop spans 18 amino acids. CDR3 sequence (DNA): TGCGCCAGCAGCCAAGACTGGGGAGTGGGAGGGCCCTACAATGAGCAGTTCTTC. It yields the protein CASSQDWGVGGPYNEQFF.

The V call is TRBV9, the J call TRBJ2-7; D might be TRBD2 (6 bases). This CDR3 is built from 15 residues. Germline V CDR1 and CDR2: SGDLS, YYNGEE. The ends were cut back, 0 bases at V and 3 bases at J, with 13 bases in the middle. DNA of the CDR3: TGTGCCAGCAGCGTAGGTACTAGCCGACACTACGAGCAGTACTTC. This sequence encodes CASSVGTSRHYEQYF.

The rearrangement uses TRBV13 and TRBJ2-1; TRBD2 agrees at 10 bases. The V gene end was trimmed by 2 bases and the J gene end by 3 bases; junction bases not matched to a gene: 4. The CDR3 consists of 16 residues. In germline, CDR1 is PRHDT, CDR2 FYEKMQ (reference sequence). CDR3 residues: CASSLTASGSYNEQFF. In DNA, the CDR3 is TGTGCCAGCAGCTTAACGGCTAGCGGGAGCTACAATGAGCAGTTCTTC.

CDR3 nucleotides: TGTGCCAGCAGTTTATACCTAGGGGTAGCGGGAGAAACAGATACGCAGTATTTT. This gives the protein CASSLYLGVAGETDTQYF. The V gene is TRBV27, the J gene TRBJ2-3; 9 bases match TRBD2. Germline V gene sequence: CDR1 MNHEY, CDR2 SMNVEV (reference sequence). Germline trimming cut 1 base from V and 3 bases from J; bases unmatched to any gene: 11. The CDR3 has 18 amino acids.

The chain uses TRBV19 and TRBJ2-3; maybe TRBD2 (5 bases). In germline, CDR1 is LNHDA, CDR2 SQIVND (reference sequence). Trimming cost V 7 bases and J 6 bases, with 17 bases left between them. The CDR3 consists of 14 residues. The CDR3: CASIGDRPGDTQYF. In nucleotides, the CDR3 is TGTGCCAGTATCGGAGACCGACCGGGGGATACGCAGTATTTT.

The chain combines TRBV18 with TRBJ2-5; D gene ambiguous. There are 13 residues in the CDR3. Germline loops: CDR1 KGHSH, CDR2 LQKENI. The V end lost 6 bases, the J end lost 2 bases, and 10 bases lay between the germline ends. CDR3 sequence (DNA): TGTGCCAGCTCTACTTCGGAGCAAGAGACCCAGTACTTC. Protein product: CASSTSEQETQYF.

The chain has TRBV27 and TRBJ2-7; 8 bases are a match to TRBD1. The germline gives CDR1 MNHEY, CDR2 SMNVEV (reference sequence). The V gene end was trimmed by 5 bases and the J gene end by 0 bases; junction bases not matched to a gene: 3. This CDR3 is 14 amino acids long. Written as DNA, the CDR3 is TGTGCCAGCAGTGTGGACAGGGACTCCTACGAGCAGTACTTC. Translated: CASSVDRDSYEQYF.

This rearrangement joins TRBV5-1 to TRBJ2-3, with TRBD2 matching over 9 bases. CDR1 is SGHRS and CDR2 is YFSETQ in the germline V gene. CDR3 length: 14 residues. Unmatched junction bases numbered 4, after V lost 4 bases and J lost 4 bases. CDR3 loop: CASSPGLAPDTQYF. The CDR3 DNA is TGCGCCAGCAGCCCCGGACTAGCGCCAGATACGCAGTATTTT.

CDR3 nucleotides: TGTGCCAGCAGCACAGGGAACACTGAAGCTTTCTTT. Its translation is CASSTGNTEAFF. This chain connects TRBV11-2 to TRBJ1-1; possibly TRBD1 for D (5 bases). Germline CDR1 reads SGHAT; CDR2 reads FQNNGV. Between the trimmed V and J ends, which lost 5 bases and 1 base, there was a span of 5 bases. The CDR3 contains 12 residues.

The chain uses TRBV28 and TRBJ1-5, with D tentatively TRBD1 (5 bases). There are 16 residues in the CDR3. Germline CDR1 is MDHEN and CDR2 is SYDVKM. V was trimmed by 5 bases and J by 0 bases, leaving 14 bases between them. The CDR3: CASSVQRGGSNQPQHF. The CDR3 DNA reads as TGTGCCAGCAGTGTACAAAGGGGCGGTAGCAATCAGCCCCAGCATTTT.

This clone showed up just a few times. The chain joins TRBV2 to TRBJ2-7, with TRBD1 as a possible D gene (5 bases). CDR1 and CDR2 (germline): SNHLY, FYNNEI. The CDR3 covers 15 residues. Trimming took 2 bases from V and 1 from J, leaving 12 bases between them. The CDR3 spells CASSEWGKGSYEQYF. CDR3 in DNA: TGTGCCAGCAGTGAATGGGGCAAGGGGTCCTACGAGCAGTACTTC. Complete variable domain (other parts from reference TRBV2 and TRBJ2-7): EPEVTQTPSHQVTQMGQEVILRCVPISNHLYFYWYRQILGQKVEFLVSFYNNEISEKSEIFDDQFSVERPDGSNFTLKIRSTKLEDSAMYFCASSEWGKGSYEQYFGPGTRLTVT.

This chain uses TRBV5-1 with TRBJ2-7, with a possible D match to TRBD2 (8 bases). The CDR3 is made up of 15 amino acids. Germline assignment: CDR1 SGHRS and CDR2 YFSETQ. V shed 3 bases and J shed 3 bases, with 16 bases lying between them. In DNA form, the CDR3 reads TGCGCCAGCAGCTGGACAGGCGGGGGGAACTACGAGCAGTACTTC. Protein sequence: CASSWTGGGNYEQYF. Filled out from reference TRBV5-1 and TRBJ2-7, the complete variable domain reads KAGVTQTPRYLIKTRGQQVTLSCSPISGHRSVSWYQQTPGQGLQFLFEYFSETQRNKGNFPGRFSGRQFSNSRSEMNVSTLELGDSALYLCASSWTGGGNYEQYFGPGTRLTVT.

The chain couples TRBV9 to TRBJ1-2, with D possibly being TRBD1 (5 bases). The V gene's germline CDR1 is SGDLS and CDR2 YYNGEE. V was shortened by 4 bases and J by 4 bases, with 17 bases between the two germline ends. This CDR3 comprises 15 residues. This CDR3 is CASSPHAGVGYGYTF. The CDR3 DNA reads as TGTGCCAGCAGCCCCCACGCGGGGGTAGGCTATGGCTACACCTTC.

This chain connects TRBV5-1 to TRBJ2-1; D unclear. Trimming shortened V by 3 bases and J by 4 bases, and 8 bases separated the two germline ends. This CDR3 has 13 amino acids. Germline CDR1 is SGHRS and CDR2 is YFSETQ. The CDR3 region is CASSSHGYNEQFF. The CDR3, as DNA: TGCGCCAGCAGCTCTCACGGGTACAATGAGCAGTTCTTC.

This clone was seen a single time. J is TRBJ2-3 and V is TRBV28, with D tentatively TRBD1 (5 bases). The CDR3 consists of 16 residues. The germline V gene has CDR1 MDHEN and CDR2 SYDVKM. The V gene lost 6 bases and the J gene lost 2 bases, with 18 bases spanning the gap. CDR3 in amino acids: CASSLGRFADTDTQYF. The CDR3 nucleotides read TGTGCCAGCAGCTTGGGGCGCTTTGCAGACACAGATACGCAGTATTTT.

This clone was detected ten times or more. The V gene is TRBV6-5, the J gene TRBJ1-3; D uncertain. The ends were cut back, 2 bases at V and 2 bases at J, with 7 bases in the middle. Germline V lookup: CDR1 MNHEY, CDR2 SVGAGI. The length of the CDR3 is 14 residues. The CDR3 region is CASSYAEPGNTIYF. The DNA for the CDR3 is TGTGCCAGCAGTTACGCGGAACCTGGAAACACCATATATTTT.

The chain has TRBV28 and TRBJ2-7, with D possibly being TRBD1 (5 bases). The CDR3 length is 15 residues. CDR1 MDHEN and CDR2 SYDVKM come from the germline V gene. V was shortened by 6 bases and J by 2 bases, with 17 bases between the two germline ends. CDR3 region: CASRDDNDRTYEQYF. The CDR3 DNA reads as TGTGCCAGCAGGGACGATAACGACAGAACCTACGAGCAGTACTTC.

This sequence joins TRBV13 and TRBJ2-5, with TRBD2 identical over 10 bases. Germline V gene sequence: CDR1 PRHDT, CDR2 FYEKMQ (reference sequence). V lost 2 bases and J lost 5; bases outside the gene matches: 11. This CDR3 comprises 17 residues. This chain's CDR3 is CASSLSGLAGDLETQYF. The CDR3 nucleotides are TGTGCCAGCAGCTTAAGCGGGCTAGCGGGAGATCTGGAGACCCAGTACTTC.

The chain couples TRBV4-1 to TRBJ1-1, with D uncertain. Germline CDR1 reads MGHRA; CDR2 reads YSYEKL. This CDR3 is 15 amino acids long. V lost 0 bases, J lost 1 base, and 9 bases lay in between. The CDR3 region has the DNA TGCGCCAGCAGCCAAGATCCATCCCCGAACACTGAAGCTTTCTTT. This sequence encodes CASSQDPSPNTEAFF.

The chain joins TRBV4-3 to TRBJ2-1, with 10 bases that match TRBD2. Germline CDR1 LGHNA, CDR2 YSLEER. This CDR3 is 18 amino acids long. J lost 0 bases, V lost 4 bases, and 9 bases had no gene match. CDR3 residues: CASSRGSSGRSSYNEQFF. The CDR3 DNA reads TGCGCCAGCAGCCGAGGTAGTAGCGGGAGGTCCTCCTACAATGAGCAGTTCTTC.

The chain recombines TRBV27 with TRBJ2-1, with 8 bases lining up with TRBD2. V was clipped by 4 bases and J by 5 bases; unmatched bases: 1. Germline lookup yields CDR1 MNHEY and CDR2 SMNVEV (reference sequence). The CDR3 consists of 13 residues. CDR3 sequence (DNA): TGTGCCAGCAGTTCACTAGCGGACAATGAGCAGTTCTTC. Its protein product is CASSSLADNEQFF.

V gene TRBV9 combines with J gene TRBJ2-3; maybe TRBD1 (6 bases). The CDR3 has 14 residues. Trimming pared 1 base from V and 0 bases from J, leaving 6 bases between. CDR1 SGDLS and CDR2 YYNGEE come from the germline V gene. CDR3 sequence reads: CASSVRGSTDTQYF. As DNA, the CDR3 is TGTGCCAGCAGCGTAAGGGGGAGCACAGATACGCAGTATTTT.

The rearrangement uses TRBV7-3 and TRBJ1-5, with a possible D match to TRBD1 (5 bases). The germline gives CDR1 SGHTA, CDR2 FQGTGA. The CDR3 totals 17 residues. The germline V and J ends were trimmed by 1 base and 0 bases, with 13 bases remaining between them. The CDR3 region has the DNA TGTGCCAGCAGCTTAAGGCCGGGGGGGAATAGCAATCAGCCCCAGCATTTT. It yields the protein CASSLRPGGNSNQPQHF.

The chain carries TRBV11-2 and TRBJ2-3; D possibly corresponds to TRBD2 (5 bases). Germline V gene sequence: CDR1 SGHAT, CDR2 FQNNGV. The ends were cut back, 0 bases at V and 6 bases at J, with 13 bases in the middle. This CDR3 region has 15 residues. The CDR3 protein is CASSLDPRGTDTQYF. In DNA, the CDR3 is TGTGCCAGCAGCTTAGACCCACGGGGAACGGATACGCAGTATTTT.

This chain uses TRBV6-5 with TRBJ1-2; D is perhaps TRBD1 (5 bases). Trimming removed 5 bases from V and 13 bases from J, with 14 bases in between. The CDR3 totals 11 residues. The germline CDR1 and CDR2 sequences are MNHEY and SVGAGI. CDR3 sequence (DNA): TGTGCCAGCAGTGAATGGGGGGTTGTCACCTTC. It translates to CASSEWGVVTF.

The chain carries TRBV9 and TRBJ2-1, with 13 nucleotides matching TRBD2. Germline CDR1 and CDR2: SGDLS and YYNGEE. V was pared by 3 bases and J by 7 bases, with 10 bases of the junction left unmatched. This CDR3 is 17 amino acids long. The CDR3 here is CASSEGLAGPYRNEQFF. The CDR3 DNA reads as TGTGCCAGCAGCGAGGGACTAGCGGGACCGTATAGGAATGAGCAGTTCTTC.